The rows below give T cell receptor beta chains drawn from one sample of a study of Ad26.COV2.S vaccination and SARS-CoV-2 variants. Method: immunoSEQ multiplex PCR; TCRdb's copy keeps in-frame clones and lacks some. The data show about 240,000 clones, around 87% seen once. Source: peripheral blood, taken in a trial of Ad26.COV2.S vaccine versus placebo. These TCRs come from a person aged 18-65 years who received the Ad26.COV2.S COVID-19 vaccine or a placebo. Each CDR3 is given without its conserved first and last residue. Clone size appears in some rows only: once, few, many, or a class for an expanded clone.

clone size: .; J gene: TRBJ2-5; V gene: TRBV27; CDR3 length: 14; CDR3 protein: ASSLTAGEWGETQY
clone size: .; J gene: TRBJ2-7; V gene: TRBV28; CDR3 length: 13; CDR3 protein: ASRSGTGRFGEQY
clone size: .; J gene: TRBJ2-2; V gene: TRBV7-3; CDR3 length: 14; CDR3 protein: ASSASGTINTGELF
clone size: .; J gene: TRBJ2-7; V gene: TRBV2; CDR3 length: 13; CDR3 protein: ASSGGLADSYEQY
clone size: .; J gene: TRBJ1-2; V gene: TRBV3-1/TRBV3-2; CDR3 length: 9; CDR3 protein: ASSQQQGYT
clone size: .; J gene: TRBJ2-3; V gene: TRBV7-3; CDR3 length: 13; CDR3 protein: ASSLMGQPTDTQY
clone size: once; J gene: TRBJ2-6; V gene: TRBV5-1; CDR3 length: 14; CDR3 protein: ASSLSGTRGNNVLT
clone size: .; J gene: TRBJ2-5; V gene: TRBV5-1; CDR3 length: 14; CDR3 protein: ASSFFSGRAGETQY
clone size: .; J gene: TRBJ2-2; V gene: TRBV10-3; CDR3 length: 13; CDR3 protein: AIRGSSQPTGELF
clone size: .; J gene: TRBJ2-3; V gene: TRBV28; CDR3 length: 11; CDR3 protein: ASSWTSPGTQY
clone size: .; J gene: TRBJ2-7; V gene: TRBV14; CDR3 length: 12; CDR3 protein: ASSQVTPAYEQY
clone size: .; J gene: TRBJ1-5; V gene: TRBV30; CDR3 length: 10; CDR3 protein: AWSYPGQPQH
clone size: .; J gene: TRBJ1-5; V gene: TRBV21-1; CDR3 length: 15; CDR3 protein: ASSSIDRGPTNQPQH
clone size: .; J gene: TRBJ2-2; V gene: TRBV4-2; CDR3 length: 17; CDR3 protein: ASSQGSRTLRSNTGELF
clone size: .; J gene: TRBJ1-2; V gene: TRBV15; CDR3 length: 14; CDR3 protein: ATSRGLGQGAVGYT
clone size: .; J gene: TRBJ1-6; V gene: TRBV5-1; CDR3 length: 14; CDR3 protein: ASSTGTNKRDSPLH
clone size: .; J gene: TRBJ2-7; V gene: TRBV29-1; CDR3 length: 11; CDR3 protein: SVTSANSYEQY
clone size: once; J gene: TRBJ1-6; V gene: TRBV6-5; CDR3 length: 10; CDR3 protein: ASTAGNSPLH
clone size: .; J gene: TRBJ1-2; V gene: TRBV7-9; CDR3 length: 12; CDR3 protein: ASSLEGASYGYT
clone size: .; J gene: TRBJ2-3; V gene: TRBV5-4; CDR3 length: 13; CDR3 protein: ASSGTSRITDTQY
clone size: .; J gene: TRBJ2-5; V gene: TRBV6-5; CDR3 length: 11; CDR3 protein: ASTPQGLQTQY
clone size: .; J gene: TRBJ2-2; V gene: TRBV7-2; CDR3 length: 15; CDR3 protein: ASSLAGGVGNTGELF
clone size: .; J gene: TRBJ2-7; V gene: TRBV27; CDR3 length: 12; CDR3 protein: ASSLVQGIYEQY
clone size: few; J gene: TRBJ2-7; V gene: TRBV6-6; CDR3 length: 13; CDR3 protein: ASSSPTLAFYEQY
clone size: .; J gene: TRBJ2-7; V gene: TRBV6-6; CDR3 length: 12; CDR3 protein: ASKAGPSSYEQY
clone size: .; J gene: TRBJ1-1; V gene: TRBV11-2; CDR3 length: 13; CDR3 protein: ASSSDRRLNTEAF
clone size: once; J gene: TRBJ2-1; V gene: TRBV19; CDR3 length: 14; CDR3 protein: ASSPSGGSSYNEQF
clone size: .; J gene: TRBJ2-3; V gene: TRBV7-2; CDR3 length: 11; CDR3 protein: ASSFGITDTQY
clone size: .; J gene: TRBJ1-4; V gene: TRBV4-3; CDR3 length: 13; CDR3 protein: ASSQGEELSEKLF
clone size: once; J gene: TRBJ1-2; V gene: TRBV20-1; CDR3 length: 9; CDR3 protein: SAPFRGGYT